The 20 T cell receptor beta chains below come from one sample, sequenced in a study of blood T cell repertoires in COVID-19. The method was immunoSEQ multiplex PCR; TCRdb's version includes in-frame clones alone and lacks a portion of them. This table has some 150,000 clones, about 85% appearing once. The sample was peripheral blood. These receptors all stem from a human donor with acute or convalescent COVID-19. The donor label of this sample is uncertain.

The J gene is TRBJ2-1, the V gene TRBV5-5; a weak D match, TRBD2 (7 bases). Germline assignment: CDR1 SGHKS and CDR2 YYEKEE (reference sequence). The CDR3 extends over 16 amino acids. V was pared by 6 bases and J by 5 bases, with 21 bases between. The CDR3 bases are TGTGCCAGCACCTCGGGGGCGGGAGAAAGCCACAATGAGCAGTTCTTC. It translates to CASTSGAGESHNEQFF.

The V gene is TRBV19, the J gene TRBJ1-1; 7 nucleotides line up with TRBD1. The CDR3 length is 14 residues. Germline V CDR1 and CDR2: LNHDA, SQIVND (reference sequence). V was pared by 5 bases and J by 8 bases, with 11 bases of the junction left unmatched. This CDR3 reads CASSPRGDLSEAFF. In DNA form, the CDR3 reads TGTGCCAGTAGTCCCAGGGGGGACCTTTCGGAAGCTTTCTTT.

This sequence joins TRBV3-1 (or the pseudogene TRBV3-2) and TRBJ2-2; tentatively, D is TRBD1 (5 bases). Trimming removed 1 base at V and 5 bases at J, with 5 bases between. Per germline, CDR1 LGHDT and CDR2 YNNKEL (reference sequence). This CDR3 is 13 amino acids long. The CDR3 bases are TGTGCCAGCAGCCAAGCAGGGACCGGGGAGCTGTTTTTT. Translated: CASSQAGTGELFF.

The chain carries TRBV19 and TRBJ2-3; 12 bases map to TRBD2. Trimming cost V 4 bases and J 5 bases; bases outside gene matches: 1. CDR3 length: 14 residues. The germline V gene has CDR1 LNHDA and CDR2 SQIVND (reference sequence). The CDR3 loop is CASSTTSGRDTQYF. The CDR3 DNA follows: TGTGCCAGTAGTACGACTAGCGGGAGAGATACGCAGTATTTT.

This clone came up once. The CDR3 DNA reads TGTGCCAGCAGCCGCACGGATCTAGCGGGGGGTGACCCGACCAAAAACATTCAGTACTTC. Protein: CASSRTDLAGGDPTKNIQYF. V gene TRBV7-8 combines with J gene TRBJ2-4; 11 nucleotides agree with TRBD2. The CDR3 is made up of 20 amino acids. Germline CDR1 reads SGHVS; CDR2 reads FQNEAQ. The J segment lost 2 bases and the V segment lost 5 bases, leaving 17 bases of the junction unmatched. Full variable domain (outside the CDR3, taken from reference TRBV7-8 and TRBJ2-4): GAGVSQSPRYKVAKRGQDVALRCDPISGHVSLFWYQQALGQGPEFLTYFQNEAQLDKSGLPSDRFFAERPEGSVSTLKIQRTQQEDSAVYLCASSRTDLAGGDPTKNIQYFGAGTRLSVL.

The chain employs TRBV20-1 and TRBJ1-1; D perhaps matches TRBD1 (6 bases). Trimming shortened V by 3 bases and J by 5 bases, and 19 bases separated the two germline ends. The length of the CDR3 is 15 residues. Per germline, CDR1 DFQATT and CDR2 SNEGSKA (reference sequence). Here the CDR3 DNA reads TGCAGTGCTAGTAATAACAGGGTAGCCCCTACTGAAGCTTTCTTT. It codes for CSASNNRVAPTEAFF.

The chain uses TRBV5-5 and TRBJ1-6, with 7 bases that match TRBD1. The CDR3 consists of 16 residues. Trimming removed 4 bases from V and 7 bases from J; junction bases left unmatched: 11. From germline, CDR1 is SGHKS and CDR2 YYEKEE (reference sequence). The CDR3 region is CASSLITGTENSPLHF. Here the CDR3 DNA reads TGTGCCAGCAGCCTAATTACCGGGACAGAGAATTCACCCCTCCACTTT.

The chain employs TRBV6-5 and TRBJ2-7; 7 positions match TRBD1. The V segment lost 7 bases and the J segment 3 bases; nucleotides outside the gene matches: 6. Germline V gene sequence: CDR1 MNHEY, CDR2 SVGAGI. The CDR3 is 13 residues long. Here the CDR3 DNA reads TGTGCCAGCACGTGGGGACAGTACTACGAGCAGTACGTC. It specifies CASTWGQYYEQYV.

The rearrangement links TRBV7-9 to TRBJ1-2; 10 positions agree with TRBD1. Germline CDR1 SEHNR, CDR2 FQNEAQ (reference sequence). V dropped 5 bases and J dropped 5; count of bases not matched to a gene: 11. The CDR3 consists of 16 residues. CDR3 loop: CASSPSRDRGYYGYTF. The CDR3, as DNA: TGTGCCAGCAGCCCTAGCCGGGACAGGGGTTATTATGGCTACACCTTC. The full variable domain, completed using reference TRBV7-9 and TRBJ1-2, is DTGVSQNPRHKITKRGQNVTFRCDPISEHNRLYWYRQTLGQGPEFLTYFQNEAQLEKSRLLSDRFSAERPKGSFSTLEIQRTEQGDSAMYLCASSPSRDRGYYGYTFGSGTRLTVV.

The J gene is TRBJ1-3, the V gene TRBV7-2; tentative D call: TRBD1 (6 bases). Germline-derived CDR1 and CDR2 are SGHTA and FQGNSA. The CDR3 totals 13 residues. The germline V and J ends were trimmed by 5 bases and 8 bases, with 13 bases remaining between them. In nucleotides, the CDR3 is TGTGCCAGCAGCGTTGGACAGAAATACACCATATATTTT. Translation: CASSVGQKYTIYF.

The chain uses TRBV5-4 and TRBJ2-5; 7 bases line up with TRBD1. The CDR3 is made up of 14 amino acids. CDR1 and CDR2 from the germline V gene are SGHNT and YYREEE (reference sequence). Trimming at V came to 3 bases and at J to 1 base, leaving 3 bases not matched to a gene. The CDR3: CASSSQGVQETQYF. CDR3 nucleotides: TGTGCCAGCAGCTCCCAGGGGGTCCAAGAGACCCAGTACTTC.

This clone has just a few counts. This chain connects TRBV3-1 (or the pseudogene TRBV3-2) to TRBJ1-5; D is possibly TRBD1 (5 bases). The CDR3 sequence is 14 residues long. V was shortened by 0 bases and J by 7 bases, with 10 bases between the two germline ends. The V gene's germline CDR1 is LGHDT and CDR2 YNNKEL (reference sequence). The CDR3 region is CASSQETAKQPQHF. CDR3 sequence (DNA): TGTGCCAGCAGCCAAGAGACAGCCAAACAGCCCCAGCATTTT.

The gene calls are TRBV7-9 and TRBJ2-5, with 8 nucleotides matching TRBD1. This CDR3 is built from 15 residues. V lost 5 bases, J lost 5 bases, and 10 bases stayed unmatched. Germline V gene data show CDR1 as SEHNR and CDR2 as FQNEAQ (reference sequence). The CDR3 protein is CASSLDGQGGETQYF. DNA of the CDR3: TGTGCCAGCAGCCTCGACGGACAGGGTGGGGAGACCCAGTACTTC.

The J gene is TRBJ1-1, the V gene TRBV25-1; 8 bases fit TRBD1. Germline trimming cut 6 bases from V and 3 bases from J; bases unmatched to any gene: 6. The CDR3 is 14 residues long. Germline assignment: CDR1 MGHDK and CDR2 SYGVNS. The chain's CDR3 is CASSEPGQDTEAFF. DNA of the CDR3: TGTGCCAGCAGCGAACCGGGACAGGACACTGAAGCTTTCTTT.

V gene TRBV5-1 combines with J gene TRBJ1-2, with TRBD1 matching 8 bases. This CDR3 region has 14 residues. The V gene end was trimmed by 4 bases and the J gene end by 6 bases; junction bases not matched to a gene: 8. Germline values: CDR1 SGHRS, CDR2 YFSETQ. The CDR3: CASSLGQGRNGYTF. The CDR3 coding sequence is TGCGCCAGCAGCCTCGGACAGGGTCGGAATGGCTACACCTTC.

This CDR3 is CASWRQANTEAFF. The CDR3 DNA reads as TGTGCCAGCTGGCGACAAGCGAACACTGAAGCTTTCTTT. V gene TRBV6-5 combines with J gene TRBJ1-1, with D unclear. Germline-derived CDR1 and CDR2 are MNHEY and SVGAGI. The CDR3 loop spans 13 amino acids. Trimming took off 8 bases at V and 1 base at J, with 11 bases between the two ends.

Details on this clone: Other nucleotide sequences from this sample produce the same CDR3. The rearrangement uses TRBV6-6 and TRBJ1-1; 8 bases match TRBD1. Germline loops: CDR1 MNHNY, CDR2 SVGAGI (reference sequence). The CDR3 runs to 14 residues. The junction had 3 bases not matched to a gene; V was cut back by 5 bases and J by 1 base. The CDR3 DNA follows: TGTGCCAGCAGTGGCGGACAGGGGAACACTGAAGCTTTCTTT. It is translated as CASSGGQGNTEAFF.

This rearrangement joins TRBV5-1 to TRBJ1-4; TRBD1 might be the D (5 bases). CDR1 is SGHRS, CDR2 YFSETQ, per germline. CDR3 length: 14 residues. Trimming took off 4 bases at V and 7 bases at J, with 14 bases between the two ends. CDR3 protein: CASSPGQVSEKLFF. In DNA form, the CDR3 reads TGCGCCAGCAGCCCCGGACAAGTTTCTGAAAAACTGTTTTTT. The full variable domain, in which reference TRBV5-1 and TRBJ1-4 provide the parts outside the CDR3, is KAGVTQTPRYLIKTRGQQVTLSCSPISGHRSVSWYQQTPGQGLQFLFEYFSETQRNKGNFPGRFSGRQFSNSRSEMNVSTLELGDSALYLCASSPGQVSEKLFFGSGTQLSVL.

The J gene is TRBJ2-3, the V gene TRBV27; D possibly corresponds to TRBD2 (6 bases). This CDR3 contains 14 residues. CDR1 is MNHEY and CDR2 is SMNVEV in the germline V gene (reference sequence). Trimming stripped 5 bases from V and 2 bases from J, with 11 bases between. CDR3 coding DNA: TGTGCCAGCAGTCCGCTGGACTACACAGATACGCAGTATTTT. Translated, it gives CASSPLDYTDTQYF.

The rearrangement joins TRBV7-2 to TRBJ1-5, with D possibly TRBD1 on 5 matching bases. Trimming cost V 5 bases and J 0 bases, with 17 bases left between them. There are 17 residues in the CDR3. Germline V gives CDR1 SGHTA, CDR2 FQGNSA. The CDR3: CASSPSRQRYSNQPQHF. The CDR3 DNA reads TGTGCCAGCAGCCCATCCCGACAGAGGTATAGCAATCAGCCCCAGCATTTT.